Below are 4 T cell receptor beta chains sequenced from a single sample in a study of T cell responses to AZD1222 COVID-19 vaccine. The assay was immunoSEQ multiplex PCR, and TCRdb's table has in-frame clones only and misses some. The sample has under 150,000 clones; 75% to 95% are singletons. The specimen comprised peripheral blood, sampled on day 0 of AZD1222 vaccination. These receptors originate from an adult in good health.

The V gene is TRBV28, the J gene TRBJ2-7; D unclear. CDR3 length: 13 residues. Between the trimmed V and J ends, which lost 3 bases and 9 bases, there was a span of 15 bases. CDR1 and CDR2 from the germline V gene are MDHEN and SYDVKM. The CDR3 loop is CASSFPTAPTQYF. The CDR3 bases are TGTGCCAGCAGTTTTCCCACAGCCCCCACGCAGTACTTC.

The chain is built from TRBV24-1 and TRBJ1-5, with TRBD1 as a possible D gene (6 bases). The V and J ends lost 5 bases and 3 bases respectively, with 13 bases between them. Germline CDR1 and CDR2: KGHDR and SFDVKD. The CDR3 sequence is 15 residues long. In nucleotides, the CDR3 is TGTGCCACCAGTGTCCGGACAGTGTACAATCAGCCCCAGCATTTT. Encoded protein: CATSVRTVYNQPQHF.

This clone occurred once. V is TRBV30 and J is TRBJ2-7; D uncertain. The germline V and J ends were trimmed by 5 bases and 3 bases, with 8 bases remaining between them. The CDR3 is 11 amino acids. Germline V gene data show CDR1 as GTSNPN and CDR2 as SVGIG (reference sequence). CDR3 coding DNA: TGTGCCTGGGCAGATTACTACGAGCAGTACTTC. The encoded protein is CAWADYYEQYF.

This clone has a handful of counts. The chain links TRBV10-3 to TRBJ1-5; 9 nucleotides align to TRBD1. Looked up from germline, CDR1 is ENHRY and CDR2 is SYGVKD. V was clipped by 3 bases and J by 7 bases; unmatched bases: 7. The CDR3 consists of 15 residues. CDR3 nucleotide sequence: TGTGCCATCAGTGAAGGGACAGGGTTGGCCCAGCCCCAGCATTTT. Encoded protein: CAISEGTGLAQPQHF.